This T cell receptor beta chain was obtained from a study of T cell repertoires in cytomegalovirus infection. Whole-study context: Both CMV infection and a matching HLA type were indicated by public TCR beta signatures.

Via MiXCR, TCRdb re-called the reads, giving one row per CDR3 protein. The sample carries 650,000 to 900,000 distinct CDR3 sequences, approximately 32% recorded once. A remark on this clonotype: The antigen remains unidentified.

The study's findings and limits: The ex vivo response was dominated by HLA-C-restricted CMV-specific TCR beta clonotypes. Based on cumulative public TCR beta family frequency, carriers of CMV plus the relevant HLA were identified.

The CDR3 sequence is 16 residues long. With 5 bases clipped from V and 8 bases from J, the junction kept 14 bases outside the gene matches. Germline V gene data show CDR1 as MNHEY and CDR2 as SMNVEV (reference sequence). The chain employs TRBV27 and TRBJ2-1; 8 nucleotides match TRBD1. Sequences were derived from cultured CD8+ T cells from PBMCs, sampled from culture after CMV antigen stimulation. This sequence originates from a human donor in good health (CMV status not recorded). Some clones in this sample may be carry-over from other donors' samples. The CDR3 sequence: CASSPSTGEYTDEQFF. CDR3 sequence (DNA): TGTGCCAGCAGTCCCTCGACAGGGGAGTACACCGATGAGCAGTTCTTC.